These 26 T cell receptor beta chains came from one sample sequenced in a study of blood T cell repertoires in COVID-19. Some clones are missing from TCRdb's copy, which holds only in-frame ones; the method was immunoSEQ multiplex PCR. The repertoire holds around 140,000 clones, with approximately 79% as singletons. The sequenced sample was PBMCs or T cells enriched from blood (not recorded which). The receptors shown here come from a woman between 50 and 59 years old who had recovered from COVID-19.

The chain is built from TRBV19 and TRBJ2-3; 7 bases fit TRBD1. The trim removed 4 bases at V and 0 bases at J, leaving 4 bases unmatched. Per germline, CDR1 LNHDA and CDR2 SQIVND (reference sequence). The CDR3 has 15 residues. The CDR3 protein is CASSNRDSSTDTQYF. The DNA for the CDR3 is TGTGCCAGTAGTAACCGGGACAGTAGCACAGATACGCAGTATTTT.

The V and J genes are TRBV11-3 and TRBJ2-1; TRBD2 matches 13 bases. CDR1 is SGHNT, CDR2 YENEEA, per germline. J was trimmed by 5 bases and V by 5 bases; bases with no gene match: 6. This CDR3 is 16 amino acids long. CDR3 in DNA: TGTGCCAGCAGCCCCCGGACTAGCGGGGGAAACAATGAGCAGTTCTTC. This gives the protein CASSPRTSGGNNEQFF. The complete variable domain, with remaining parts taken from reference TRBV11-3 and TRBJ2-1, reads EAGVVQSPRYKIIEKKQPVAFWCNPISGHNTLYWYLQNLGQGPELLIRYENEEAVDDSQLPKDRFSAERLKGVDSTLKIQPAELGDSAVYLCASSPRTSGGNNEQFFGPGTRLTVL.

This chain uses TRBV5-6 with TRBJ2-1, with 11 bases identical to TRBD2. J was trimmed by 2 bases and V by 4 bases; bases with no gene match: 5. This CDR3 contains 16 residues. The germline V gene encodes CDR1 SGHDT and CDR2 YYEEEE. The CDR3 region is CASSGGLAGAYNEQFF. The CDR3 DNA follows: TGTGCCAGCAGCGGAGGACTAGCGGGCGCCTACAATGAGCAGTTCTTC.

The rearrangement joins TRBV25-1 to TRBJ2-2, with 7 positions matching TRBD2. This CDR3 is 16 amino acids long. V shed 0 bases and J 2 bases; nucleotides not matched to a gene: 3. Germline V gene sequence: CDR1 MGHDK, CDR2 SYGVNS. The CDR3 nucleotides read TGTGCCAGCAGTGAATATGGAGCGGGAAACACCGGGGAGCTGTTTTTT. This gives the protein CASSEYGAGNTGELFF.

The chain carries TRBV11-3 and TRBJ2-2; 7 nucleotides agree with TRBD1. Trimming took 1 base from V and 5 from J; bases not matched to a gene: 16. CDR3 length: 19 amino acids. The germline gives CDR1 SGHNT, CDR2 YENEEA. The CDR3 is CASSLATPGGFRRTGELFF. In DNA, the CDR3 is TGTGCCAGCAGCTTAGCCACACCAGGGGGATTTAGGAGGACCGGGGAGCTGTTTTTT.

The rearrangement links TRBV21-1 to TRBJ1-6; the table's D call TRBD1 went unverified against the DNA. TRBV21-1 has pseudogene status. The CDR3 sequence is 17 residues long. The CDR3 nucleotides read TGTGCCAGCAGCAAACCCGGGACAGGGGGCTATAATTCACCCCTCCACTTT. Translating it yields CASSKPGTGGYNSPLHF.

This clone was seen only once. CDR3 sequence: CASSRRQGARGSSTDTQYF. For the CDR3, the DNA is TGTGCCAGCAGCAGAAGACAGGGGGCGCGTGGAAGTAGCACAGATACGCAGTATTTT. This chain links TRBV21-1 with TRBJ2-3; the table's D call, TRBD1, was not checked against the DNA. TRBV21-1 is an annotated pseudogene. The CDR3 sequence is 19 residues long.

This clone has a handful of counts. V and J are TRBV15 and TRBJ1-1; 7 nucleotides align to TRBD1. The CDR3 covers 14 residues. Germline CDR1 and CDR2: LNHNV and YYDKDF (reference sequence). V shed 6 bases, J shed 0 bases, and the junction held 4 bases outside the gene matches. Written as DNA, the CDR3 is TGTGCCACCAGAGGGGGACAGATGAACACTGAAGCTTTCTTT. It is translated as CATRGGQMNTEAFF.

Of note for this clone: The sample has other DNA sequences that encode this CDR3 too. CDR3 in amino acids: CASSLGLGGEQYF. The CDR3 coding sequence is TGTGCCAGCAGCTTAGGACTGGGGGGCGAGCAGTACTTC. The chain joins TRBV5-6 to TRBJ2-7; tentative D call: TRBD2 (6 bases). Germline values: CDR1 SGHDT, CDR2 YYEEEE. The CDR3 runs to 13 residues. V was clipped by 2 bases and J by 6 bases, with 12 bases between them.

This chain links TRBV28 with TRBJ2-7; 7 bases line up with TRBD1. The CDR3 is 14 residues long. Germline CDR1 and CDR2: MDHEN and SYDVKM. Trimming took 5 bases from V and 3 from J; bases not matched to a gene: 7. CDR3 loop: CASSVPGQLYEQYF. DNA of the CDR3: TGTGCCAGCAGTGTCCCGGGACAGCTCTACGAGCAGTACTTC.

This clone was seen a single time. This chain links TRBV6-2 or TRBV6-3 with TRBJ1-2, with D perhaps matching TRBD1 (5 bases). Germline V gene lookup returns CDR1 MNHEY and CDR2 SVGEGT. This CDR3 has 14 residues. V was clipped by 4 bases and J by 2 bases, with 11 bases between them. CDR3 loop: CASSSPGLNYGYTF. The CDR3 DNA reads TGTGCCAGCAGTTCCCCGGGACTGAACTATGGCTACACCTTC.

CDR3 bases: TGTGCCAGCAGCTTATATTCTCTAGGGGGCAAGGAGACCCAGTACTTC. Residues: CASSLYSLGGKETQYF. The rearrangement joins TRBV7-9 to TRBJ2-5; TRBD1 matches 7 bases. This CDR3 comprises 16 residues. V dropped 2 bases and J dropped 5; count of bases not matched to a gene: 11. The germline V gene has CDR1 SEHNR and CDR2 FQNEAQ (reference sequence).

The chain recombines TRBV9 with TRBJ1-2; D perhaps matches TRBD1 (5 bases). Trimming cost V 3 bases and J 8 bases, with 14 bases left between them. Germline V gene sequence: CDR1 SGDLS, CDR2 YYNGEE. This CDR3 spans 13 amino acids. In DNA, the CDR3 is TGTGCCAGCAGCGCCGCGGGGCCGGGAGGCTACACCTTC. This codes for CASSAAGPGGYTF.

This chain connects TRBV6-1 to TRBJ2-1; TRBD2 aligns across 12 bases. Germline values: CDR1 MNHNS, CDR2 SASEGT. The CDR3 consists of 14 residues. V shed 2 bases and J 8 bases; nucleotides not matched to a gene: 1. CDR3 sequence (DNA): TGTGCCAGCAGTGAACTAGCGGGGGGGCATGAGCAGTTCTTC. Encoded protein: CASSELAGGHEQFF.

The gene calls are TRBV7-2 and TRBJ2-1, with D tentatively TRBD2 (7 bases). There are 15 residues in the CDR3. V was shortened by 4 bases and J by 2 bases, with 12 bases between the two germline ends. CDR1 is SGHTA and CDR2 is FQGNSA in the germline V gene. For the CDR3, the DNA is TGTGCCAGCAGCTCCCCCGGGGGGCCCTACAATGAGCAGTTCTTC. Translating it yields CASSSPGGPYNEQFF. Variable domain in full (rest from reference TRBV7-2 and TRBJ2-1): GAGVSQSPSNKVTEKGKDVELRCDPISGHTALYWYRQSLGQGLEFLIYFQGNSAPDKSGLPSDRFSAERTGGSVSTLTIQRTQQEDSAVYLCASSSPGGPYNEQFFGPGTRLTVL.

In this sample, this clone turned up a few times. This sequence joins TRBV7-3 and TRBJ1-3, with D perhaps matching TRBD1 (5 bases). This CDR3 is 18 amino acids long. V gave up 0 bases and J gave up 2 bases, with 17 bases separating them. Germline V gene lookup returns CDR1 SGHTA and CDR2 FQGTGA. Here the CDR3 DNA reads TGTGCCAGCAGCTTAACGGGGGGGTGGAACAGCCCTGGAAACACCATATATTTT. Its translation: CASSLTGGWNSPGNTIYF.

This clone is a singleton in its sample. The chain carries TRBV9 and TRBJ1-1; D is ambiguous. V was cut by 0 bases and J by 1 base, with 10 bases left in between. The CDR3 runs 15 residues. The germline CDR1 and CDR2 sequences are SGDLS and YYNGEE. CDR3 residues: CASSVEEGGNTEAFF. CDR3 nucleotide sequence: TGTGCCAGCAGCGTAGAAGAAGGAGGGAACACTGAAGCTTTCTTT. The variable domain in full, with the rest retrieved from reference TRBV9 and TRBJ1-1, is DSGVTQTPKHLITATGQRVTLRCSPRSGDLSVYWYQQSLDQGLQFLIQYYNGEERAKGNILERFSAQQFPDLHSELNLSSLELGDSALYFCASSVEEGGNTEAFFGQGTRLTVV.

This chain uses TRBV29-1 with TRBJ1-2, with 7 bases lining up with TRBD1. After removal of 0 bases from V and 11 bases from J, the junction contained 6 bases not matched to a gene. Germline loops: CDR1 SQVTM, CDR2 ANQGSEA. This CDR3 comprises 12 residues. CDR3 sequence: CSVEDRDSRYTF. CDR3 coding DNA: TGCAGCGTTGAAGATCGGGACAGCCGGTACACCTTC.

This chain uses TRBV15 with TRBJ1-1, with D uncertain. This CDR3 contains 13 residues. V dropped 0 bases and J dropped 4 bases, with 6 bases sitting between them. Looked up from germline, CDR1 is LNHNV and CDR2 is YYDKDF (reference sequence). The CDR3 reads CATSRDLSTEAFF. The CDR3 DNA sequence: TGTGCCACCAGCAGAGATTTGAGCACTGAAGCTTTCTTT. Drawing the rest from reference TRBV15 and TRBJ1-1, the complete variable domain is DAMVIQNPRYQVTQFGKPVTLSCSQTLNHNVMYWYQQKSSQAPKLLFHYYDKDFNNEADTPDNFQSRRPNTSFCFLDIRSPGLGDTAMYLCATSRDLSTEAFFGQGTRLTVV.

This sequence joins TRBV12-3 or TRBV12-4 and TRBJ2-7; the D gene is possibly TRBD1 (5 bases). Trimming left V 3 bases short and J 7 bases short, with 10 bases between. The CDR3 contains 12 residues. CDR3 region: CASSFREVEQYF. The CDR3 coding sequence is TGTGCCAGCAGTTTCAGGGAAGTGGAGCAGTACTTC.

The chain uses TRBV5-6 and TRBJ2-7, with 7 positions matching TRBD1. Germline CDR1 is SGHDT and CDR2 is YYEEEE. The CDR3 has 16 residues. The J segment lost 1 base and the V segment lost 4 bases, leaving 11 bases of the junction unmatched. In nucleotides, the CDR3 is TGTGCCAGCAGCGCCGGCACAGGGGTAGGTTCCTACGAGCAGTACTTC. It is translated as CASSAGTGVGSYEQYF.

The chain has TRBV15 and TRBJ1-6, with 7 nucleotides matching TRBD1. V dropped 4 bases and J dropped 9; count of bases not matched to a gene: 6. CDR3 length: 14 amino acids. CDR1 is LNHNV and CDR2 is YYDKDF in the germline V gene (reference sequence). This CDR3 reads CATSTRQGASPLHF. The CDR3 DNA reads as TGTGCCACCAGCACCCGACAGGGAGCTTCACCCCTCCACTTT.

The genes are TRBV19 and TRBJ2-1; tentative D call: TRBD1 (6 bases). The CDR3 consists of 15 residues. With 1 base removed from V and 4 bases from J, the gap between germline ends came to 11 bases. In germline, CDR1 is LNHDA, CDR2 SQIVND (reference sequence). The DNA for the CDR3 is TGTGCCAGTAGTATAGGACAGGCAGATTACAATGAGCAGTTCTTC. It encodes CASSIGQADYNEQFF. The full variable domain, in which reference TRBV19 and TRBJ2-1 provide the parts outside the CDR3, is DGGITQSPKYLFRKEGQNVTLSCEQNLNHDAMYWYRQDPGQGLRLIYYSQIVNDFQKGDIAEGYSVSREKKESFPLTVTSAQKNPTAFYLCASSIGQADYNEQFFGPGTRLTVL.

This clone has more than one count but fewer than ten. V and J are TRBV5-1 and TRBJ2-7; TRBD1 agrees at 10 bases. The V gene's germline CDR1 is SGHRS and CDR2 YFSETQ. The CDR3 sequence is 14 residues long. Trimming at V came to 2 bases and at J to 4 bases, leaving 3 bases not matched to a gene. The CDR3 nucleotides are TGCGCCAGCAGCTTCCGGGACAGGGGTTACGAGCAGTACTTC. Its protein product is CASSFRDRGYEQYF.

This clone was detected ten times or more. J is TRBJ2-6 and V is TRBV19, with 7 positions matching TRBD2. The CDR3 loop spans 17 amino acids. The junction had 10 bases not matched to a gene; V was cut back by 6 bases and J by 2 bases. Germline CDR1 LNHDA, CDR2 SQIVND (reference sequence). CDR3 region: CASSPLARGAGANVLTF. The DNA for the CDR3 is TGTGCCAGTAGCCCACTGGCCCGGGGGGCTGGGGCCAACGTCCTGACTTTC.

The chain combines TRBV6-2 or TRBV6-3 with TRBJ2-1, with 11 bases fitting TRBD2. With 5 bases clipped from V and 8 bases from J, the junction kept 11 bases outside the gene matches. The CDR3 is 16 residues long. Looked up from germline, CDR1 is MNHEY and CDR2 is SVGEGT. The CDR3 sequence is CASSPGTSGYHHEQFF. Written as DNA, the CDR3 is TGTGCCAGCAGTCCGGGGACTAGCGGTTACCACCATGAGCAGTTCTTC.